A selection of T cell receptor beta chains follows, all from one sample in a study of control samples from healthy donors and cancer patients. Generated by immunoSEQ multiplex PCR, the TCRdb table keeps only in-frame clones and is missing some. The repertoire holds 94,000 or so clones, around 84% seen once, with about 36% in the top ten. Specimen: PBMCs. The receptors shown here come from a man aged 70 or older with lung cancer. Both conserved end residues are part of each CDR3. The D gene is left open where the match is weak. For some rows the clone size is stated as once, few or many, or as a class when expanded; others skip it.

j_gene | d_gene | v_gene | abundance | CDR3nt | CDR3aa
TRBJ1-2 | - | TRBV7-8 | once | TGTGCCAGCAGCTTAGCGATGGCCAGTACTAACTATGGCTACACCTTC | CASSLAMASTNYGYTF
TRBJ2-4 | TRBD1 | TRBV27 | - | TGTGCCAGCAGGGGTAGGACAGGGATCCCTGTTCCCAAAAACATTCAGTACTTC | CASRGRTGIPVPKNIQYF
TRBJ1-5 | TRBD1 | TRBV6-2/TRBV6-3 | - | TGTGCCAGCAGTACTCTTAGGACAGGTGGCAATCAGCCCCAGCATTTT | CASSTLRTGGNQPQHF
TRBJ2-1 | TRBD1 | TRBV7-9 | - | TGTGCCAGCAGCCGCAACACAGGGGTCAATGAGCAGTTCTTC | CASSRNTGVNEQFF
TRBJ1-4 | TRBD1 | TRBV5-1 | - | TGCGCCAGCAGCCAAACCGCGACAGGGAGGTCGTATAGTACTAATGAAAAACTGTTTTTT | CASSQTATGRSYSTNEKLFF
TRBJ1-1 | - | TRBV5-1 | - | TGCGCCAGCAGCCCTCAGGGCCCCGAAACTGAAGCTTTCTTT | CASSPQGPETEAFF
TRBJ2-5 | - | TRBV12-3/TRBV12-4 | - | TGTGCCAGCAGTTTCAGTGGAGCAGAGACCCAGTACTTC | CASSFSGAETQYF
TRBJ2-7 | TRBD1 | TRBV6-5 | - | TGTGCCAGCAGTACCCCTCGACAGGGAAGTTACGAGCAGTACTTC | CASSTPRQGSYEQYF
TRBJ1-5 | TRBD1 | TRBV24-1 | - | TGTGCCACCAGTGATCCGACAGGGGGCGACAATCAGCCCCAGCATTTT | CATSDPTGGDNQPQHF
TRBJ2-5 | TRBD2 | TRBV6-6 | - | TGTGCCAGCAGTCCCCCGGGGACTAGCGGGGGGGTGACCCAGTACTTC | CASSPPGTSGGVTQYF
TRBJ1-2 | - | TRBV7-3 | - | TGTGCCAGCAGCTTTCGATATGGCTACACCTTC | CASSFRYGYTF
TRBJ1-1 | - | TRBV14 | once | TGTGCCAGCAGCCAAGTAGCTGGGGTCGGCACTGAAGCTTTCTTT | CASSQVAGVGTEAFF
TRBJ2-7 | TRBD2 | TRBV23-1 | - | TGCGCCAGCCGATGGACTAGCGGGGGGGCTTACGAGCAGTACTTC | CASRWTSGGAYEQYF
TRBJ2-7 | TRBD2 | TRBV9 | - | TGTGCCAGCAGCGCGACCGGGACTAGCGGGGTTGTGGACGAGCAGTACTTC | CASSATGTSGVVDEQYF
TRBJ2-1 | TRBD1 | TRBV9 | - | TGTGCCAGCAGCGTCTCGGACAGGGGAAGGGGTGAGCAGTTCTTC | CASSVSDRGRGEQFF
TRBJ2-1 | - | TRBV30 | - | TGTGCCTGGAGCGCCCACCTAGCCGGGACAGCGGGCCCTAATGAGCAGTTCTTC | CAWSAHLAGTAGPNEQFF
TRBJ1-2 | - | TRBV27 | - | TGTGCCAGCAGTTTGTGGCCTCGGGATTCGGACTATGGCTACACCTTC | CASSLWPRDSDYGYTF